Listed below are T cell receptor beta chains from one sample, sequenced in a study of blood T cells in healthy people across ages. TCRdb itself ran the 5' RACE reads through MiXCR, one entry per CDR3 protein. Of under 800,000 distinct CDR3 sequences in the sample, 43% were seen once. The sequenced material came from blood. The receptors derive from a woman aged 60-75 years in good health. Each CDR3 is given with its conserved first and last residue. D genes are given only for firm matches.

j_call d_call v_call cdr3_aa
TRBJ2-3 - TRBV28 CASRESKDTQYF
TRBJ2-1 TRBD1 TRBV6-6 CASRMGTGGNEQFF
TRBJ2-4 - TRBV6-1 CASSVGRGTLRNIQYF
TRBJ2-3 TRBD1 TRBV11-2 CASSPGGTGAHPTDTQYF
TRBJ2-1 TRBD2 TRBV29-1 CSTNLGTSGSYEQFF
TRBJ2-7 - TRBV7-2 CASSLGGTIEQYF
TRBJ2-4 TRBD1 TRBV7-2 CASSPTGTGSNIQYF
- - TRBV10-3 CAISERKEETQYF
TRBJ2-1 TRBD2 TRBV7-3 CASSLPGTSGANEQFF
TRBJ2-3 TRBD2 TRBV7-9 CASSLASGGRTDTQYF
TRBJ2-1 TRBD1 TRBV4-3 CASSRDREYEQFF
TRBJ2-2 TRBD1 TRBV5-1 CASSTTGVLSTGELFF
TRBJ1-1 - TRBV3-1 CASSPRWSARNTEAFF
TRBJ2-5 TRBD2 TRBV7-2 CASSLWASGEETQYF
TRBJ2-5 - TRBV7-9 CASSPRRGTEETQYF
TRBJ1-5 - TRBV18 CASSPPGRDQPQHF
TRBJ2-1 TRBD2 TRBV29-1 CSVLGLAGGNEQFF
TRBJ1-2 TRBD1 TRBV4-1 CASSRDRDGYGYTF
TRBJ2-5 TRBD2 TRBV5-1 CASSFSGLAIQETQYF
TRBJ2-5 TRBD1 TRBV12-3/TRBV12-4 CASSVSRGQESQYF
TRBJ2-5 - TRBV28 CASSSPGEVEETQYF
TRBJ1-2 - TRBV12-3/TRBV12-4 CASRETGGVYGYTF
TRBJ2-5 - TRBV7-8 CASSLGISGEQYF
TRBJ1-1 TRBD1 TRBV12-3/TRBV12-4 CASRRRQGTDTEAFF
TRBJ2-2 - TRBV7-3 CASRKKGGFNTGELFF
TRBJ2-3 TRBD1 TRBV20-1 CSARGTGALYTDTQYF
TRBJ2-5 TRBD2 TRBV20-1 CSAYRSGGLLREQYF
TRBJ1-1 - TRBV6-6 CASSSISPEGEAFF
TRBJ2-1 - TRBV28 CASSLSLGVSAVGNEQFF
TRBJ2-5 TRBD2 TRBV29-1 CSVVGLAGGEAYNEQYF
TRBJ1-1 - TRBV20-1 CSASKTGGSEAFF
- TRBD1 TRBV7-3 CASSSGQLPYEQYF
TRBJ2-7 - TRBV3-1 CASSQAGAPGCEQYF
TRBJ1-2 - TRBV20-1 CSAQDRPQYGYTF
TRBJ2-1 - TRBV2 CASSEKETQFF
TRBJ2-5 TRBD2 TRBV20-1 CSARVLAEETQYF
TRBJ1-5 - TRBV20-1 CSARDRQGGDLGQPQHF
TRBJ1-4 - TRBV7-2 CASSPHGTDEKLFF
TRBJ2-7 TRBD1 TRBV6-2/TRBV6-3 CASIPGGSYEQYF